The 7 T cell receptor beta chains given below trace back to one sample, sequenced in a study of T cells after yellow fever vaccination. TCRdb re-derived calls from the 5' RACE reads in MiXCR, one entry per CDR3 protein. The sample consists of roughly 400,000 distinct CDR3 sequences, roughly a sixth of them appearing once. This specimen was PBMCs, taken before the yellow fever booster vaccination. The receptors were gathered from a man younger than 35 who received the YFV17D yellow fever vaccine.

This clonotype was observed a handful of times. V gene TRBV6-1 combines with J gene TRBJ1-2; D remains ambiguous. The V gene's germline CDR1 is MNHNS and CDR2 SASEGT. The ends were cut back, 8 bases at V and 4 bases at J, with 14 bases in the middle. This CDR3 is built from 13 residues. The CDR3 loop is CASAGERFYGYTF. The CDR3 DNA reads TGTGCCAGCGCCGGGGAAAGATTCTATGGCTACACCTTC.

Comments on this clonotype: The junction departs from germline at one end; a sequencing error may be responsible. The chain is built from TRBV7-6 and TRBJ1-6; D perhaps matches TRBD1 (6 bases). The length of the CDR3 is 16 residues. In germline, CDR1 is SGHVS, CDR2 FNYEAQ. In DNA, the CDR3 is TGTGCCAGAAGCTTTAAACAGGGAAAAGGCAATTCACCCCTCCACTTT. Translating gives CARSFKQGKGNSPLHF. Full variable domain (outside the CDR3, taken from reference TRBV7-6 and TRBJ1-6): GAGVSQSPRYKVTKRGQDVALRCDPISGHVSLYWYRQALGQGPEFLTYFNYEAQQDKSGLPNDRFSAERPEGSISTLTIQRTEQRDSAMYRCARSFKQGKGNSPLHFGNGTRLTVT.

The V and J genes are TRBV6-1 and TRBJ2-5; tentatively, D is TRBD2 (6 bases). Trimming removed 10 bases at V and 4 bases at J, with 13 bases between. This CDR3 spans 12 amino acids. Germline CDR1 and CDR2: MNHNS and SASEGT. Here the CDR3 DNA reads TGTGCCACCGCAATCGGGGGAGAGACCCAGTACTTC. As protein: CATAIGGETQYF.

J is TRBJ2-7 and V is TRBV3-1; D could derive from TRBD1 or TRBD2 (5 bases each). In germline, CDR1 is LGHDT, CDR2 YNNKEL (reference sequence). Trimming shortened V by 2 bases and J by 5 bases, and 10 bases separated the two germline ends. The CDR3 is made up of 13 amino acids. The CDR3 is CASSQLGDHEQYF. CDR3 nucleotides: TGTGCCAGCAGCCAATTGGGGGACCACGAGCAGTACTTC.

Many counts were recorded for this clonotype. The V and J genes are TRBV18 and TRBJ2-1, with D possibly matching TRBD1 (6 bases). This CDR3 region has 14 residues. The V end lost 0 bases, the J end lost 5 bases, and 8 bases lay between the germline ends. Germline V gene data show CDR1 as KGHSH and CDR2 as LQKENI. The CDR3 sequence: CASSPPSGDNEQFF. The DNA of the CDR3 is TGTGCCAGCTCACCACCGTCAGGGGACAATGAGCAGTTCTTC.

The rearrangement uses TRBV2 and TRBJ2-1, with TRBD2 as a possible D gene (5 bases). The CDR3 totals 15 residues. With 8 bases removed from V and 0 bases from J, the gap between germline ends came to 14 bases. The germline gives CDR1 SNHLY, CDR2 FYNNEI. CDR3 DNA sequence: TGTGCCAGCGAGGCAATCCGGGACTCCTACAATGAGCAGTTCTTC. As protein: CASEAIRDSYNEQFF.

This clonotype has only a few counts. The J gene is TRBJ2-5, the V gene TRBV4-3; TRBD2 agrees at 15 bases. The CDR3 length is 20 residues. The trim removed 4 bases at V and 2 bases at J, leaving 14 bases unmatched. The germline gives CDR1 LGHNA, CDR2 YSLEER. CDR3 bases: TGCGCCAGCAGCCCGATTTATAAACCGGGACTAGCGGGGGGACAAGAGACCCAGTACTTC. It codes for CASSPIYKPGLAGGQETQYF.